The source of this T cell receptor beta chain is a study of identical twins (dated by TCRdb to 2016 to 2017). As for the study more broadly: To test whether fetal clonotypes persist, this study deep-sequenced TCR alpha and beta repertoires from monozygotic twins, from unrelated adults of various ages, and from cord blood. To rule out contamination, replicate twin experiments were performed at different times with different library preparation protocols. The investigation overall reported the following: Compared with coincidental sharing between unrelated individuals, out-of-frame TCR alpha sequences shared between twins showed an excess of sequences with low generation probability. A weaker excess of twin sharing was found in beta out-of-frame sequences because the signal-to-noise ratio was lowered by fewer shared sequences. Fewer insertions were carried by abundant cord blood beta clonotypes; a weaker similar trend was observed in young adult naive repertoires, while no such trend was observed in memory repertoires. In monozygotic twins, out-of-frame TCR alpha sharing was systematically underestimated by recombination models, although the models agreed with sharing between unrelated individuals. Because the same donors could not be followed over many years, the conclusions depended on cross-sectional statistical analysis. Zero-insertion analyses could be partly confounded by invariant T cells such as MAIT and iNKT, although diverse VJ usage argued against such confounding for most clonotypes.

Trimming at the junction amounts to 2 bases on V and 0 bases on J, and the germline ends lie 12 bases apart. CDR1 and CDR2, per the germline V gene, are MNHEY and SVGAGI. CDR3 length: 16 amino acids, cysteine to phenylalanine. Solely the CDR3 DNA is kept, with 48 bases framed from the first base. The library relied on 5' RACE. The sequencing machine was an Illumina HiSeq 2000. Template switching introduced a universal primer binding site; the final cDNA contained a unique molecular identifier, enabling accurate counting of TCR cDNA molecules. First-strand cDNA for TCR alpha and beta chains was synthesized from specific primers in the conserved constant-segment region. To control for contamination, each cDNA library was double barcoded with a SMART-Mk sample barcode plus Illumina barcodes. Two successive PCR steps introduced TruSeq adapter sequences along with Illumina sample barcodes. Sequencing of the TCR alpha and beta cDNA libraries was done on the Illumina HiSeq platform using custom primers. For the original study's pipeline: Raw reads were processed with MiGEC to extract unique molecular identifiers, and MiXCR was used to determine CDR3 positions. Recombination models were inferred per individual with the repgenHMM and IGoR tools using an EM algorithm. Shared clonotypes were analyzed with the tcR package in R, and sharing was normalized by the product of cloneset sizes. To study raw recombination free of thymic and clonal selection effects, out-of-frame nonproductive sequences were analyzed. TCRdb reprocessed the public reads (quality trimming at Q25 with fastp, clone calling with MiXCR) and kept in-frame beta chains. Here each entry gathers all rows of one CDR3 protein and keeps the most common genes and DNA. What appears here as the V and J calls and clone size reflects TCRdb's work, not the paper's. For this sample there are around 570,000 distinct CDR3 sequences; around a tenth appear just once. The ten most abundant clones make up more than 2.5% of the sample.

Notes on this clonotype: It has no known antigen specificity. No much larger clone is present one base from it, and per-base qualities are unavailable.

Every donor in the study was a healthy Caucasian. Three pairs of female monozygotic twins, all aged about 18 to 30 years, made up the twin cohort. Peripheral blood mononuclear cells were used as the source from which RNA for TCR libraries was isolated. The sample was also linked to a second study, of yellow fever vaccine responses in identical twins. The second study, in turn, reports: According to the authors, the vaccine-induced T cell response in identical twins seemed to be partly convergent and partly specific to each individual. In the study, vaccine-responding T cell clones were precisely tracked in identical twins.

This clonotype was obtained from a woman younger than 30 in good health. The V gene is TRBV6-5 and the J gene is TRBJ2-3; a tentative D call is TRBD2 (6 bases match). The sequenced material came from PBMCs. The CDR3 protein is CASSYPRDSSTDTQYF. The nucleotides read TGTGCCAGCAGTTACCCCCGGGACTCTAGCACAGATACGCAGTATTTT.